Presented here are 7 T cell receptor beta chains from one specimen sequenced in a study of blood T cell repertoires in COVID-19. Clones were sequenced by immunoSEQ multiplex PCR, and TCRdb holds only the in-frame ones, with some missing. The repertoire consists of about 140,000 clones, with around 84% occurring once and the leading ten covering 7% to 10%. The sequencing input was peripheral blood. All receptors derive from a woman aged 55-70 years with acute or convalescent COVID-19.

This clone was detected many times. The V call is TRBV19, the J call TRBJ1-2, with 9 bases matching TRBD1. Germline CDR1 and CDR2: LNHDA and SQIVND (reference sequence). This CDR3 has 17 amino acids. V lost 6 bases to trimming and J lost 6 bases; unmatched junction nucleotides: 17. CDR3 amino acids: CASSIRDRVRIGHGYTF. The CDR3 DNA reads as TGTGCCAGTAGCATCAGGGACAGGGTCCGGATAGGGCATGGCTACACCTTC.

The chain joins TRBV4-1 to TRBJ2-6; a possible D gene is TRBD1 (6 bases). The V end lost 3 bases, the J end lost 0 bases, and 15 bases lay between the germline ends. Germline CDR1 and CDR2: MGHRA and YSYEKL. This CDR3 has 18 amino acids. The CDR3 is CASSHSDRPNSGANVLTF. The DNA for the CDR3 is TGCGCCAGCAGCCACTCGGACAGACCGAACTCTGGGGCCAACGTCCTGACTTTC.

This chain uses TRBV30 with TRBJ2-3, with TRBD2 identical over 13 bases. Unmatched junction bases numbered 4, after V lost 0 bases and J lost 4 bases. Per the germline V gene, CDR1 is GTSNPN and CDR2 is SVGIG (reference sequence). The CDR3 contains 16 residues. In DNA, the CDR3 is TGTGCCTGGAGTGTACCTGGACTAGCGGGAGCAGATACGCAGTATTTT. Its protein product is CAWSVPGLAGADTQYF.

The gene calls are TRBV4-3 and TRBJ2-2; maybe TRBD2 (7 bases). Deletions cut 0 bases from V and 7 bases from J, with 15 bases between. The CDR3 totals 16 residues. Germline-derived CDR1 and CDR2 are LGHNA and YSLEER. This CDR3 is CASSQENRGASGELFF. CDR3 sequence (DNA): TGCGCCAGCAGCCAAGAAAATCGGGGGGCGAGCGGGGAGCTGTTTTTT.

This clone was observed a single time. The chain carries TRBV28 and TRBJ2-5, with D tentatively TRBD1 (5 bases). CDR1 and CDR2 (germline): MDHEN, SYDVKM. The CDR3 consists of 16 residues. V dropped 3 bases and J dropped 0 bases, with 14 bases sitting between them. The CDR3 loop reads CASSFKWGPYQETQYF. CDR3 nucleotides: TGTGCCAGCAGTTTCAAGTGGGGCCCGTACCAAGAGACCCAGTACTTC.

This clone was recorded once. The rearrangement links TRBV28 to TRBJ1-5, with 8 bases aligning to TRBD1. V lost 6 bases and J lost 4; bases outside the gene matches: 8. The length of the CDR3 is 15 residues. Looked up from germline, CDR1 is MDHEN and CDR2 is SYDVKM. In nucleotides, the CDR3 is TGTGCCAGCAGGGATCAACAGGGGGGGAATCAGCCCCAGCATTTT. It codes for CASRDQQGGNQPQHF.

The CDR3 DNA reads TGTGCCAGTAGCACGGACAGGGGGCGAGGCACCGGGGAGCTGTTTTTT. As protein: CASSTDRGRGTGELFF. The chain recombines TRBV19 with TRBJ2-2; 11 nucleotides agree with TRBD1. V was clipped by 6 bases and J by 4 bases; unmatched bases: 7. This CDR3 comprises 16 residues. Germline V gene lookup returns CDR1 LNHDA and CDR2 SQIVND (reference sequence). Combining the CDR3 with reference TRBV19 and TRBJ2-2 gives the whole variable domain DGGITQSPKYLFRKEGQNVTLSCEQNLNHDAMYWYRQDPGQGLRLIYYSQIVNDFQKGDIAEGYSVSREKKESFPLTVTSAQKNPTAFYLCASSTDRGRGTGELFFGEGSRLTVL.